A single sample gave rise to the 16 T cell receptor beta chains below, sequenced in a study of T cells expressing NK-cell markers. TCRdb reprocessed the 5' RACE reads and keeps a single row for each CDR3 protein, giving no DNA. The sample has a few hundred thousand distinct CDR3 sequences. Sequenced: blood T cells: a sorted CD56 or NKG2C T cell subset, CD4+ or CD8+ T cells, or bulk PBMC T cells (not recorded which). Receptors were obtained from a man younger than 30 in good health.

The chain uses TRBV5-4 and TRBJ2-1. The CDR3 length is 16 residues. Germline V lookup: CDR1 SGHNT, CDR2 YYREEE (reference sequence). The CDR3: CASSERSMGSYNEQFF.

The chain links TRBV7-2 to TRBJ2-1. The V gene's germline CDR1 is SGHTA and CDR2 FQGNSA. This CDR3 contains 12 residues. The CDR3: CASKLTGNEQFF.

The rearrangement links TRBV11-2 to TRBJ2-6; TCRdb reports TRBD2, a call that lacks DNA to check it against. Germline V gene data show CDR1 as SGHAT and CDR2 as FQNNGV. The CDR3 totals 17 residues. The CDR3 sequence is CASSPNTRPSGANVLTF.

CDR3 sequence: CASSARFTPGANVLTF. The chain combines TRBV5-1 with TRBJ2-6; TCRdb proposes TRBD1, but this gene call is untestable without DNA. The CDR3 extends over 16 amino acids. Germline V gene sequence: CDR1 SGHRS, CDR2 YFSETQ.

The rearrangement uses TRBV9 and TRBJ1-4. Germline CDR1 SGDLS, CDR2 YYNGEE. The CDR3 extends over 14 amino acids. This CDR3 reads CASSVHATNEKLFF.

This sequence joins TRBV7-2 and TRBJ2-7; TCRdb gives TRBD1 as the D gene, but with no DNA this cannot be confirmed. In germline, CDR1 is SGHTA, CDR2 FQGNSA. The CDR3 is 15 amino acids. CDR3 protein: CASSFTTRVVSEQYF.

The genes are TRBV12-3 or TRBV12-4 and TRBJ1-1; the TCRdb D gene call, TRBD1, has no DNA to confirm it. The length of the CDR3 is 13 residues. CDR3 amino acids: CAIRDRGGTEAFF.

The chain carries TRBV5-6 and TRBJ2-7. This CDR3 is 14 amino acids long. From germline, CDR1 is SGHDT and CDR2 YYEEEE. The CDR3 sequence: CASSLLVKALEQYF.

This chain links TRBV7-2 with TRBJ2-7. The V gene's germline CDR1 is SGHTA and CDR2 FQGNSA. The length of the CDR3 is 12 residues. This CDR3 reads CASSHSTLEQYF.

The chain couples TRBV7-8 to TRBJ2-7. Germline lookup yields CDR1 SGHVS and CDR2 FQNEAQ. The CDR3 is 13 residues long. The CDR3 region is CASSARGSYEQYF.

The gene calls are TRBV7-9 and TRBJ2-2; without DNA, the TCRdb call of TRBD2 cannot be checked. The CDR3 is made up of 17 amino acids. Germline CDR1 SEHNR, CDR2 FQNEAQ (reference sequence). The chain's CDR3 is CASSLAMAGLNTGELFF.

This rearrangement joins TRBV15 to TRBJ2-1; TCRdb indicates TRBD2, and absent DNA this call remains unverified. Germline values: CDR1 LNHNV, CDR2 YYDKDF (reference sequence). The CDR3 length is 19 residues. The CDR3 is CATSRDLLAGVSVHNEQFF.

The chain has TRBV5-1 and TRBJ2-5; TCRdb returns TRBD1, unconfirmable since there is no DNA. The CDR3 consists of 14 residues. The germline V gene encodes CDR1 SGHRS and CDR2 YFSETQ. CDR3 sequence reads: CASKGDRAGETQYF.

The chain has TRBV5-1 and TRBJ2-3; TCRdb reports TRBD1, a call that lacks DNA to check it against. The CDR3 covers 15 residues. Germline V gene lookup returns CDR1 SGHRS and CDR2 YFSETQ. CDR3 in amino acids: CASSPPRRSTDTQYF.

V gene TRBV27 combines with J gene TRBJ2-3; TCRdb indicates TRBD2, and absent DNA this call remains unverified. The CDR3 totals 17 residues. Germline values: CDR1 MNHEY, CDR2 SMNVEV (reference sequence). The CDR3 reads CASGTLTSGRARDTQYF.

This chain uses TRBV5-5 with TRBJ1-3; the TCRdb D gene call, TRBD1, has no DNA to confirm it. The CDR3 sequence is 14 residues long. Per germline, CDR1 SGHKS and CDR2 YYEKEE (reference sequence). The CDR3 sequence: CASSLGTEGNTIYF.